A selection of T cell receptor beta chains follows, all from one sample in a study of blood T cell repertoires in COVID-19. This table comes from immunoSEQ multiplex PCR, and its TCRdb copy is limited to in-frame clones, with some not included. The table shows around 130,000 clones, with approximately 85% occurring only once. Source material: peripheral blood. The receptor set was obtained from a human donor in a cohort sampled during active COVID-19. Each CDR3 is given with its conserved first and last residue. The D gene is left open where the match is weak. Only some rows state a clone size, as once, few, many or a class for expanded clones.

cdr3_aa cdr3_nt j_call clone_size d_call v_call
CASSFAGPGIVSTNYGYTF TGTGCCAGTAGTTTCGCCGGTCCAGGGATAGTGTCGACTAACTATGGCTACACCTTC TRBJ1-2 . . TRBV19
CASSLDVGTYGYTF TGTGCCAGCAGCTTGGACGTAGGGACTTATGGCTACACCTTC TRBJ1-2 . . TRBV7-8
CASSYWREGQNEQFF TGTGCCAGCAGTTATTGGCGGGAGGGCCAGAATGAGCAGTTCTTC TRBJ2-1 . TRBD2 TRBV6-5
CASSPDRGAFSGANVLTF TGTGCCAGCAGCCCGGACAGGGGGGCCTTCTCTGGGGCCAACGTCCTGACTTTC TRBJ2-6 . TRBD1 TRBV6-2/TRBV6-3
CASSWGVAGANVLTF TGTGCCAGCAGCTGGGGAGTTGCAGGGGCCAACGTCCTGACTTTC TRBJ2-6 once . TRBV7-2
CASSSNTGLWGNQPQHF TGTGCCAGCAGTTCAAATACAGGGTTGTGGGGCAATCAGCCCCAGCATTTT TRBJ1-5 . . TRBV5-6
CASSLRLIYNEQFF TGTGCCAGCAGCTTACGACTTATTTACAATGAGCAGTTCTTC TRBJ2-1 . . TRBV5-5
CASSVDTPTGAGTGELFF TGTGCCAGCAGCGTAGATACACCAACAGGGGCGGGCACCGGGGAGCTGTTTTTT TRBJ2-2 once TRBD1 TRBV9
CASSRGEAFF TGTGCCAGCTCACGGGGTGAAGCTTTCTTT TRBJ1-1 . . TRBV6-6
CASSYSLSGETQYF TGTGCCAGCAGTTACTCGTTATCGGGGGAGACCCAGTACTTC TRBJ2-5 . . TRBV6-2/TRBV6-3